This T cell receptor beta chain was recorded in a study of radiation and T cells in renal cell carcinoma (dated by TCRdb to about 2020). At the level of the whole study: In total, 50 to 60 samples underwent TCR beta sequencing: around 25 tumors plus 27 peripheral blood samples. Across all 53 samples, under 5,000,000 unique CDR3 nucleotide sequences encoding 2.5 million to 3 million unique CDR3 amino acid sequences were identified.

Within its sample, this clone is medium-sized (0.01 to 0.1%). Its cognate antigen has yet to be identified. Base qualities are missing; no much larger clone stands one base away. At the junction V is shortened by 8 bases and J by 6 bases, with 19 bases in between. Taken from the germline V gene, the CDR1 and CDR2 loops are SNHLY and FYNNEI. Taken from cysteine to phenylalanine, the CDR3 has 14 residues. CDR3 DNA only is kept here, 42 bases in frame from base 1. The time point label on this specimen signifies: tumor resected at nephrectomy. Sample treatment or condition, as interpreted from the label and publication: 15 Gy SBRT to primary tumor, nephrectomy 4 weeks later. The samples were drawn from a clinical trial, where primary renal cell carcinomas were treated with 15 Gy of stereotactic body radiation therapy and then removed by nephrectomy 4 weeks afterward. Every patient had renal cell carcinoma of clear cell pathology. Tumor processing involved mechanical dissociation, digestion with collagenase/hyaluronidase at 37 degrees C, handling in gentleMACS C tubes, and storage in liquid nitrogen. Genomic DNA for TCR sequencing was prepared using the QIAamp DNA Blood Mini Kit (Qiagen). Only samples passing all quality control checks were included in the analyses.

The immunoSEQ kit was used, according to the manufacturer's recommendations, to generate TCR beta libraries from genomic DNA. To prepare the libraries, a first multiplex PCR with proprietary primers was run, followed by a second PCR that added unique barcodes, and a bead cleanup was done after each round. Each sample batch included a kit-provided positive control reaction and a negative control reaction. The final libraries underwent checking on an Agilent 4200 TapeStation D1000 ScreenTape, volumetric pooling, and quantification by qPCR. Sequencing was performed on an Illumina NextSeq500 using a MidOutput 150-cycle cartridge, with 156 Read1 cycles, 15 Index1 cycles, and the kit custom primers. The pooled library was loaded at approximately 1.1 pM with a roughly 20% PhiX control spike-in. Per the source publication's procedure: Vendor-processed data were analyzed in R, and a clonotype was defined as all T cells sharing the same CDR3 nucleotide sequence. For clone abundance analyses, frequencies were normalized to the 10,000 most abundant clones in each sample. Public T cell clones, averaging fewer than five per sample, were removed before analysis. The dominant motif analysis was done with ImmunoMap using the PAM10 matrix, a gap penalty of 30, and a homology threshold of 0.3, and motifs with a cumulative frequency of at least 0.01 were considered dominant. Tumor-enriched clonotypes and baseline blood-enriched clonotypes were defined as those with an abundance difference of at least 32-fold between compartments. Tumor-blood repertoire similarity was measured with the Baroni-Urbani and Buser coefficient, and groups were compared using two-tailed Wilcoxon tests in R. Drawn from immuneACCESS, this table holds only the in-frame rearrangements with V and J called that TCRdb kept. Clones are partly lost; checked studies trace under half to an unresolved V gene and leave the rest unexplained. Clone size and the V and J calls come from that table; the DNA yielded D and trimming. Here the sample has approximately 17,000 clones; approximately 48% occur a single time. The ten largest make up 30% to 50% of the sample.

Findings and caveats that apply to the study as a whole: Irradiated tumors showed higher TCR clonality than controls, with the top 100 clonotypes averaging approximately 54% of the repertoire versus approximately 43% in nephrectomy-only tumors. With a single-armed trial design, the study had no way to address how radiation dose or scheduling affects the TCR repertoire. Because only small tumor regions of approximately 1 g were available, the study did not capture intratumoral heterogeneity. Compared with control tumors, irradiated tumors had a greater number of dominant CDR3 motifs, and these motifs made up a bigger portion of the repertoire. Top tumor clonotypes rose in blood from baseline to 2 weeks post-radiation, then contracted by 4 weeks, suggesting transient expansion of tumor-resident clones. Because pretreatment tumor biopsies were not available, the baseline intratumoral presence of clonotypes could not be determined.

This TCR came from a woman aged 55-70 years with renal cell carcinoma. Source: tumor tissue, taken from a patient whose treatment included radiotherapy and nephrectomy. Rearrangement joined TRBV2 to TRBJ1-1, with TRBD1 as a weak D call on 6 bases. The nucleotides read TGTGCCAGCTCCGGCAGGGGCGGGTCGGCTGAAGCTTTCTTT. Its protein product is CASSGRGGSAEAFF.